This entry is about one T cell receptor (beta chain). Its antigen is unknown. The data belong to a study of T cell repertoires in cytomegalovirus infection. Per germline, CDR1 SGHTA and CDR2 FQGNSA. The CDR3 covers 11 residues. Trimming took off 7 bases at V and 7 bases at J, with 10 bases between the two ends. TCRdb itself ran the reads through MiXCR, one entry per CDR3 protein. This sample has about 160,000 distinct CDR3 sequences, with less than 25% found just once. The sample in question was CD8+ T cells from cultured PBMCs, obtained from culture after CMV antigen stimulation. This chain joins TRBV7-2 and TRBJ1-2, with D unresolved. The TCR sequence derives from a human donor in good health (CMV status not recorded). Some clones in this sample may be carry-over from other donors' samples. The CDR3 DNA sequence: TGTGCCAGCACCACGGGAGGTGGCTACACCTTC. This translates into CASTTGGGYTF.